This section outlines one TCR beta chain sequence together with its context. The table came from immunoSEQ multiplex PCR; TCRdb's copy has only in-frame clones and leaves some out. This table holds some 130,000 clones, roughly 90% found once. The source of the sample is a study of PD-1 blockade in mismatch repair-deficient tumors. The CDR3 loop spans 15 amino acids. The V end was cut by 3 bases, the J end by 2 bases, with 14 bases between. Germline CDR1 reads KGHSH; CDR2 reads LQKENI. The receptor comes from an adult with mismatch repair-deficient cancer. The sample in question was peripheral blood, obtained approximately 71 weeks after starting pembrolizumab. This sequence joins TRBV18 and TRBJ2-7; the D gene is possibly TRBD1 (6 bases). This CDR3 is CASSPPSAGAYEQYF. The CDR3 coding sequence is TGTGCCAGCTCACCTCCCTCGGCAGGGGCCTACGAGCAGTACTTC.